This T cell receptor (beta chain) was recovered during a study of blood T cell repertoires in COVID-19. Study as a whole: COVID-19 samples, acute and convalescent, were from the United States, Italy and Spain. PBMCs, B-cell-depleted T cells, or T cells provided the cDNA or gDNA that made up the material.

This CDR3 has 18 residues. Germline CDR1 reads LGHDT; CDR2 reads YNNKEL (reference sequence). V gave up 6 bases and J gave up 7 bases; unmatched junction bases: 12. How the authors handled the data: Amplifying reference gene primers gave estimates of nucleated cell counts. Measured with immunoSEQ multiplex PCR; TCRdb has only the in-frame clones, and not every one. The D gene and trimming were derived from the DNA, and the V and J assignments and clone size from that table. The table records approximately 190,000 clones, over 75% of them present only once. This TCR derives from a man at least 80 years old with acute or convalescent COVID-19. Sequenced material: peripheral blood. This chain uses TRBV3-1 (or the pseudogene TRBV3-2) with TRBJ2-2; TRBD2 aligns across 15 bases. CDR3 coding DNA: TGTGCCAGCAGTCAAATCCACGGGACTAGCGGGGGGATCGGGGAGCTGTTTTTT. It is translated as CASSQIHGTSGGIGELFF.